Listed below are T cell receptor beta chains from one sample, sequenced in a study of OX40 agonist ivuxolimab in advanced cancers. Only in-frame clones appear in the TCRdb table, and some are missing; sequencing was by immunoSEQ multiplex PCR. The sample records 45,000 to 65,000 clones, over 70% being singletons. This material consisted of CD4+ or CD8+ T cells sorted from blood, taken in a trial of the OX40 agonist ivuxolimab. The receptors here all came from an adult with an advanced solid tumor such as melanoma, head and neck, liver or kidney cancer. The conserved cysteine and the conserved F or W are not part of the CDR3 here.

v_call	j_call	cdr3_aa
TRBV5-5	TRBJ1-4	ASSPGQGSSTNEKLF
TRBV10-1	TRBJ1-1	ASSERRELNTEAF
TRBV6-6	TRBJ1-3	ASSTGEAVGNTIY
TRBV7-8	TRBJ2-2	ASSFNPSRTPLNTGELF
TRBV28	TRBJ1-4	ASSLVVINEKLF
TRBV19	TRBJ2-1	ASSLAGGPHEQF
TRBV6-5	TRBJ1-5	ASSRTRSSNQPQH
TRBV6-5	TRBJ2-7	AISGDYEQY
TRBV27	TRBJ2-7	ASSIGYEQY
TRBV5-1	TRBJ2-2	ASSSRRGTDRVSGELF
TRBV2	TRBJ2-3	ASSGPPGLAKY
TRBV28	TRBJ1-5	ASSLYYQPQH
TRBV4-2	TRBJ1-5	ARGEISQPQH
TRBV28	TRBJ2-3	ASSPGRTDTQY
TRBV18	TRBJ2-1	ASSPQRGFEQF
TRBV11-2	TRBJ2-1	ASSSRQGLGEQF
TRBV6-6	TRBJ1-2	ASSAGGYEDYGYT
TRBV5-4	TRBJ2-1	ASSWGLAGYNEQF
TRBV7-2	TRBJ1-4	ASQWGGHLYGKLF
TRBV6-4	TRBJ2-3	ARCSSNTDTQY
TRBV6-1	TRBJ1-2	ASRGPSYGYT
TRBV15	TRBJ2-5	ATSREGETQY
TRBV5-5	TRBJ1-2	ASSLLAEILDYGYT
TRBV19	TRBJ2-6	ASNKEVSGANVLT
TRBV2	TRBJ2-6	ASTDRDRSGANVLT
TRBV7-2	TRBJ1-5	ASSKGGGSNQPQH
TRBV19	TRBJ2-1	ASKELGGDEQF
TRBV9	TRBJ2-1	ASSPGLADYNEQF
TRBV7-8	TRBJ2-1	ASSFSGSSYNEQF
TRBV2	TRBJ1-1	ASSEARYNTEAF